The 23 T cell receptor beta chains presented below share a single source sample, sequenced in a study. One entry per CDR3 protein, called by TCRdb with MiXCR from the RT-PCR reads. This table holds more than 600,000 distinct CDR3 sequences, approximately 15% found once. Sequenced material: memory CD4+ T cells from blood. These receptors were collected from a female donor in good health, serving as a healthy control.

In DNA form, the CDR3 reads TGTGCCATCAGTACACTAGCGGGAGAAGAAGATACGCAGTATTTT. Translating it yields CAISTLAGEEDTQYF. This chain joins TRBV10-3 and TRBJ2-3, with TRBD2 matching over 11 bases. Trimming at V came to 5 bases and at J to 5 bases, leaving 6 bases not matched to a gene. This CDR3 contains 15 residues. Germline V CDR1 and CDR2: ENHRY, SYGVKD.

The chain has TRBV7-2 and TRBJ1-5, with a tentative D call TRBD1 (5 bases). Trimming removed 4 bases from V and 4 bases from J, with 17 bases in between. This CDR3 spans 16 amino acids. Germline V CDR1 and CDR2: SGHTA, FQGNSA. The DNA for the CDR3 is TGTGCCAGCAGCTCCCCGACAGCCTCGGGAAATCAGCCCCAGCATTTT. This gives the protein CASSSPTASGNQPQHF.

CDR3 residues: CASSSSWGSNTGELFF. The CDR3 DNA reads TGTGCCAGCAGCTCGAGTTGGGGCTCGAACACCGGGGAGCTGTTTTTT. The chain combines TRBV11-2 with TRBJ2-2, with TRBD1 as a possible D gene (5 bases). The CDR3 spans 16 residues. Trimming left V 4 bases short and J 0 bases short, with 12 bases between. CDR1 SGHAT and CDR2 FQNNGV come from the germline V gene.

V and J are TRBV6-6 and TRBJ2-7, with a weak D call TRBD2 (5 bases). V shed 6 bases and J shed 7 bases, with 16 bases lying between them. The germline gives CDR1 MNHNY, CDR2 SVGAGI (reference sequence). This CDR3 spans 13 amino acids. The CDR3 is CASRFGGTGEQYF. For the CDR3, the DNA is TGTGCCAGCAGGTTTGGAGGAACCGGGGAGCAGTACTTC.

V and J are TRBV12-3 or TRBV12-4 and TRBJ1-2; D ambiguous. V lost 6 bases to trimming and J lost 7 bases, with 18 bases between them. The CDR3 extends over 14 amino acids. CDR3 sequence reads: CASSRTVREGGYTF. CDR3 in DNA: TGTGCCAGCAGCCGGACCGTCCGGGAGGGTGGCTACACCTTC.

The rearrangement links TRBV18 to TRBJ1-4, with D hard to call. Germline-derived CDR1 and CDR2 are KGHSH and LQKENI. V shed 6 bases and J shed 6 bases, with 11 bases lying between them. The CDR3 totals 13 residues. CDR3 sequence reads: CASSPLTDEKLFF. CDR3 nucleotide sequence: TGTGCCAGCTCCCCTCTTACCGATGAAAAACTGTTTTTT.

This chain links TRBV5-6 with TRBJ1-4; D might be TRBD1 (5 bases). V lost 0 bases, J lost 8 bases, and 20 bases lay in between. The CDR3 is 17 residues long. Looked up from germline, CDR1 is SGHDT and CDR2 is YYEEEE. The CDR3 coding sequence is TGTGCCAGCAGCTTGGAGGCCTCCGAGGACATTGGGGAAAAACTGTTTTTT. This encodes CASSLEASEDIGEKLFF.

The chain employs TRBV28 and TRBJ1-1, with D possibly being TRBD1 (5 bases). The V gene lost 9 bases and the J gene lost 4 bases, with 12 bases spanning the gap. CDR3 length: 12 amino acids. CDR1 and CDR2 from the germline V gene are MDHEN and SYDVKM. This CDR3 reads CASTWGGTEAFF. The CDR3 nucleotides are TGTGCCAGTACATGGGGCGGCACTGAAGCTTTCTTT.

The chain links TRBV27 to TRBJ2-4; tentatively, D is TRBD1 or TRBD2 (7 bases each). Deletions cut 5 bases from V and 0 bases from J, with 17 bases between. The CDR3 extends over 17 amino acids. Germline assignment: CDR1 MNHEY and CDR2 SMNVEV (reference sequence). The CDR3 DNA follows: TGTGCCAGCAGTCCCAGGGGGGGGGAAATAGCCAAAAACATTCAGTACTTC. Its translation is CASSPRGGEIAKNIQYF.

This clonotype was seen more than once but under ten times. The chain combines TRBV6-2 or TRBV6-3 with TRBJ2-7, with 8 bases lining up with TRBD2. J lost 5 bases, V lost 3 bases, and 9 bases had no gene match. Germline V lookup: CDR1 MNHEY, CDR2 SVGEGT. CDR3 length: 15 residues. CDR3: CASSYWTSPRNEQYF. The DNA for the CDR3 is TGTGCCAGCAGTTATTGGACTAGCCCCCGGAACGAGCAGTACTTC.

This clonotype was seen a few times. The V gene is TRBV20-1, the J gene TRBJ1-4; the D is unclear. Looked up from germline, CDR1 is DFQATT and CDR2 is SNEGSKA (reference sequence). The CDR3 sequence is 11 residues long. Trimming took 8 bases from V and 4 from J, leaving 8 bases between them. The CDR3 DNA follows: TGCAGTAAGCCGTATAATGAAAAACTGTTTTTT. It codes for CSKPYNEKLFF.

In its sample, this clonotype was seen a few times. This chain links TRBV12-3 or TRBV12-4 with TRBJ1-2, with D possibly being TRBD1 (6 bases). This CDR3 is 14 amino acids long. Trimming took off 6 bases at V and 7 bases at J, with 18 bases between the two ends. The CDR3 spells CASRLSLDSLGYTF. The CDR3 region has the DNA TGTGCCAGCAGGCTTAGCCTGGACAGCCTTGGCTACACCTTC.

The gene calls are TRBV3-1 and TRBJ2-1; no reliable D call. Looked up from germline, CDR1 is LGHDT and CDR2 is YNNKEL (reference sequence). The CDR3 spans 14 residues. V lost 1 base and J lost 3, with 7 bases in between. The CDR3 DNA reads as TGTGCCAGCAGCCAAGGGTTGGGCTACAATGAGCAGTTCTTC. Translated: CASSQGLGYNEQFF.

The rearrangement joins TRBV30 to TRBJ2-2, with D perhaps assigned TRBD1 or TRBD2 (5 bases each). Germline V lookup: CDR1 GTSNPN, CDR2 SVGIG (reference sequence). V lost 5 bases, J lost 4 bases, and 14 bases lay in between. The CDR3 is 14 residues long. The CDR3 nucleotides are TGTGCCTGGGTCGGAGGTGGGGGCACCGGGGAGCTGTTTTTT. It yields the protein CAWVGGGGTGELFF.

This clonotype was observed a few times. The chain uses TRBV20-1 and TRBJ2-5; TRBD2 agrees at 7 bases. The CDR3 covers 14 residues. The V gene end was trimmed by 6 bases and the J gene end by 10 bases; junction bases not matched to a gene: 17. From germline, CDR1 is DFQATT and CDR2 SNEGSKA (reference sequence). The CDR3 is CSASLARTGGFQYF. The CDR3, as DNA: TGCAGTGCCAGCCTGGCCCGTACGGGGGGTTTCCAGTACTTC.

This clonotype has just a few counts. The chain uses TRBV12-3 or TRBV12-4 and TRBJ1-2, with unresolved D. V was clipped by 3 bases and J by 0 bases, with 5 bases between them. The CDR3 has 13 amino acids. Here the CDR3 reads CASSFRTNYGYTF. The CDR3 nucleotides read TGTGCCAGCAGTTTTCGGACTAACTATGGCTACACCTTC.

This clonotype has just a few counts. The CDR3 sequence: CASSDSGIGNTIYF. CDR3 bases: TGTGCCAGCAGTGACAGCGGGATAGGAAACACCATATATTTT. This chain joins TRBV12-3 or TRBV12-4 and TRBJ1-3, with D possibly being TRBD1 (5 bases). Trimming took off 5 bases at V and 4 bases at J, with 12 bases between the two ends. This CDR3 has 14 residues.

This clonotype was seen more than once but under ten times. This chain links TRBV24-1 with TRBJ2-4; 10 nucleotides agree with TRBD1. V lost 4 bases and J lost 12; bases outside the gene matches: 14. CDR3 length: 16 amino acids. Germline CDR1 KGHDR, CDR2 SFDVKD. Here the CDR3 reads CATSDGGQGSWGAQYF. The CDR3 coding sequence is TGTGCCACCAGTGACGGGGGACAGGGGTCTTGGGGAGCTCAGTACTTC.

This clonotype was observed many times. This rearrangement joins TRBV10-3 to TRBJ2-5; no clear D. The CDR3 consists of 14 residues. CDR1 and CDR2 (germline): ENHRY, SYGVKD. Trimming pared 0 bases from V and 5 bases from J, leaving 10 bases between. The CDR3 reads CAISESTSAETQYF. CDR3 in DNA: TGTGCCATCAGTGAGTCGACAAGTGCGGAGACCCAGTACTTC.

This clonotype was recorded a few times. This chain joins TRBV10-3 and TRBJ1-1, with unresolved D. The CDR3 length is 13 residues. V was cut by 5 bases and J by 7 bases, with 14 bases left in between. Germline lookup yields CDR1 ENHRY and CDR2 SYGVKD. CDR3 coding DNA: TGTGCCATCAGTTTCGACCCAAACGGTGAAGCTTTCTTT. Its translation: CAISFDPNGEAFF.

This chain uses TRBV5-1 with TRBJ2-6, with 7 bases identical to TRBD1. This CDR3 comprises 15 residues. CDR1 is SGHRS and CDR2 is YFSETQ in the germline V gene. The V and J ends lost 3 bases and 2 bases, in that order; junction bases with no gene match: 2. CDR3 amino acids: CASSSGQPGANVLTF. The CDR3 DNA sequence: TGCGCCAGCAGCTCGGGACAGCCTGGGGCCAACGTCCTGACTTTC.

This chain connects TRBV29-1 to TRBJ2-2, with a tentative D call TRBD1 (7 bases). The CDR3 spans 16 residues. The V end lost 4 bases, the J end lost 4 bases, and 19 bases lay between the germline ends. Looked up from germline, CDR1 is SQVTM and CDR2 is ANQGSEA. Here the CDR3 reads CSVGGMAGGSTGELFF. The CDR3 DNA follows: TGCAGCGTTGGGGGGATGGCAGGGGGGAGCACCGGGGAGCTGTTTTTT.

The V gene is TRBV12-3 or TRBV12-4, the J gene TRBJ2-1; D perhaps matches TRBD2 (5 bases). V was shortened by 3 bases and J by 4 bases, with 13 bases between the two germline ends. CDR3 length: 15 residues. CDR3 protein: CASSLRASSYNEQFF. The CDR3 nucleotides read TGTGCCAGCAGTTTGAGGGCTAGCTCGTACAATGAGCAGTTCTTC.